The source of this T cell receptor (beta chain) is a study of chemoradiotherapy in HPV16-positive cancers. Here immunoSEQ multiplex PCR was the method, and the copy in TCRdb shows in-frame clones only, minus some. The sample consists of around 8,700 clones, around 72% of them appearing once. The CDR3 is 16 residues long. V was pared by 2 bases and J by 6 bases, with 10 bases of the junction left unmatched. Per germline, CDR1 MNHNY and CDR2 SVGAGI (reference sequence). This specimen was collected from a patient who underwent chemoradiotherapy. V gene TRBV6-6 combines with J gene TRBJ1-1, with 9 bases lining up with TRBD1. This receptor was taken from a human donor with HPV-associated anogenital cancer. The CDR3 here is CASSYRGQGKLAEAFF. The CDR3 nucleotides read TGTGCCAGCAGTTACCGAGGACAGGGGAAACTTGCTGAAGCTTTCTTT.